The present entry profiles one T cell receptor beta chain with its context. The antigen remains undetermined. This sample is drawn from a study of beta chain features in type 1 diabetes. The wider study: Researchers looked at some 99 million sorted cells across all samples.

What was sequenced were expressed TCRB transcripts, since all of the isolated RNA had been reverse transcribed. Libraries were prepared by immunoSEQ multiplex PCR; TCRdb keeps only in-frame clonotypes and omits some of them. There are 250,000 or so clones in the sample; under 70% occur only once, and around 0.05% lies in the top ten. V lost 3 bases to trimming and J lost 1 base, with 13 bases between them. CDR1 is SGHNT, CDR2 YYREEE, per germline (reference sequence). This CDR3 spans 15 amino acids. Overall study findings and caveats: Healthy donors had naive, central memory and Treg TCRB repertoires that appeared less similar than those seen among patients.

The source is a man in his thirties or forties in good health. Sequencing was done on a sample of naive CD4+ T cells from blood. V usage is TRBV5-4 and J usage is TRBJ2-5; no definite D call. The DNA of the CDR3 is TGTGCCAGCAGCTCAATTGGCAGGACCCAAGAGACCCAGTACTTC. Encoded protein: CASSSIGRTQETQYF.